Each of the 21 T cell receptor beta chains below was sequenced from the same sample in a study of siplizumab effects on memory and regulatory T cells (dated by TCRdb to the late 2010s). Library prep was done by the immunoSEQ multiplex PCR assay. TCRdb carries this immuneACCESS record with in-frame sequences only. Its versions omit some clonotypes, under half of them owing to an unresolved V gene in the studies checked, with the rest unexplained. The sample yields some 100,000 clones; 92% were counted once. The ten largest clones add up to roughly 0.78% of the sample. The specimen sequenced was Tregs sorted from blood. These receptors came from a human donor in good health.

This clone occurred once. The CDR3 loop is CASSLTGGGEKLFF. The CDR3 DNA is TGCGCCAGCAGCTTAACAGGGGGAGGTGAAAAACTGTTTTTT. The V gene is TRBV5-1, the J gene TRBJ1-4; 8 bases map to TRBD1. CDR1 and CDR2 (germline): SGHRS, YFSETQ. With V trimmed by 2 bases and J by 7 bases, 4 bases remained unmatched. The CDR3 consists of 14 residues.

CDR3 nucleotide sequence: TGTGCCAGCAGTCCCGGAAGCGGGACTAGCGACTACGAGCAGTACTTC. Its protein is CASSPGSGTSDYEQYF. The chain couples TRBV27 to TRBJ2-7; the match to TRBD2 covers 10 bases. The trim removed 5 bases at V and 3 bases at J, leaving 10 bases unmatched. The CDR3 length is 16 residues. Looked up from germline, CDR1 is MNHEY and CDR2 is SMNVEV (reference sequence).

This CDR3 is CASSPFPGQDTGELFF. CDR3 sequence (DNA): TGTGCCAGCTCACCGTTCCCCGGGCAAGACACCGGGGAGCTGTTTTTT. This sequence joins TRBV18 and TRBJ2-2; D is undetermined. V gave up 3 bases and J gave up 3 bases, with 14 bases separating them. The CDR3 covers 16 residues. The V gene's germline CDR1 is KGHSH and CDR2 LQKENI.

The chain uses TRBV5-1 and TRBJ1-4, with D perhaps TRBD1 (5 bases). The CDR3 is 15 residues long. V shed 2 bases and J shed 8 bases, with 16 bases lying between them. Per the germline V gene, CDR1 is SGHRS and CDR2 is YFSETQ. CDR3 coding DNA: TGCGCCAGCAGCTTTGACCTCCCGGGGCGGGAAAAACTGTTTTTT. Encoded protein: CASSFDLPGREKLFF.

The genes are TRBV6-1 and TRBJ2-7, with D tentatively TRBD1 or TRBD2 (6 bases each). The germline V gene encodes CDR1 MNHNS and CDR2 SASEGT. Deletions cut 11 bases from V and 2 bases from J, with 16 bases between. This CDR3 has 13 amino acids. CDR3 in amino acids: CAGGKGQPYEQYF. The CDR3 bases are TGTGCCGGAGGGAAAGGACAGCCCTACGAGCAGTACTTC.

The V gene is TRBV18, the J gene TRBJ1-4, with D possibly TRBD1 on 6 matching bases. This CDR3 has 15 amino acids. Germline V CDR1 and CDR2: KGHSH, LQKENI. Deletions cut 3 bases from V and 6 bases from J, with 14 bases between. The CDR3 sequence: CASSPAGAGYEKLFF. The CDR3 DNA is TGTGCCAGCTCACCTGCAGGGGCGGGGTATGAAAAACTGTTTTTT.

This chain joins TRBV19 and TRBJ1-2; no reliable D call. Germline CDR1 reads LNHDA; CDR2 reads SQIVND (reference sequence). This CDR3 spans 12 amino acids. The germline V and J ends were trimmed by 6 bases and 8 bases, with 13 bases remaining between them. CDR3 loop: CASSPSGLGYTF. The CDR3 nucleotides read TGTGCCAGTAGCCCGAGTGGACTGGGCTACACCTTC.

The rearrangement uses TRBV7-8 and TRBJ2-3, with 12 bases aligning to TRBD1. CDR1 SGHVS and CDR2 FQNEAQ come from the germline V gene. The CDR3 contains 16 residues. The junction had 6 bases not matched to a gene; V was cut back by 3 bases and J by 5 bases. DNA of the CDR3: TGTGCCAGCAGCTTGCGGGACAGGGGGCGGGGAGATACGCAGTATTTT. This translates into CASSLRDRGRGDTQYF.

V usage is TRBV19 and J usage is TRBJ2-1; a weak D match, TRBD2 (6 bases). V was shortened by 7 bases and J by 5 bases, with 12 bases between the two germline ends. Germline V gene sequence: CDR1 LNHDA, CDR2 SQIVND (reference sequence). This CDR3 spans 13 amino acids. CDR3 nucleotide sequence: TGTGCCAGTACCCCGGGACTCAACAATGAGCAGTTCTTC. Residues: CASTPGLNNEQFF.

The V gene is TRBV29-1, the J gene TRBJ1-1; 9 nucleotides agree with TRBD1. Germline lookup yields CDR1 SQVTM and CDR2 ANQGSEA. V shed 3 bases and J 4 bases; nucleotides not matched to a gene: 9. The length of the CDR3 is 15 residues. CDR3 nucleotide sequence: TGCAGCGTTGAGCCCATAACAGGGGGCGGCACTGAAGCTTTCTTT. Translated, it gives CSVEPITGGGTEAFF. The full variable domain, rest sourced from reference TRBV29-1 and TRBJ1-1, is SAVISQKPSRDICQRGTSLTIQCQVDSQVTMMFWYRQQPGQSLTLIATANQGSEATYESGFVIDKFPISRPNLTFSTLTVSNMSPEDSSIYLCSVEPITGGGTEAFFGQGTRLTVV.

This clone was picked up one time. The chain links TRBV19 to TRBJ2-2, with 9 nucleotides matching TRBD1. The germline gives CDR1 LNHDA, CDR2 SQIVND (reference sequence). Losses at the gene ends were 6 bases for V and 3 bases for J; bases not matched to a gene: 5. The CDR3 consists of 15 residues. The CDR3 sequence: CASRGTGKDTGELFF. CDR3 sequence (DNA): TGTGCCAGTAGGGGGACAGGGAAGGACACCGGGGAGCTGTTTTTT.

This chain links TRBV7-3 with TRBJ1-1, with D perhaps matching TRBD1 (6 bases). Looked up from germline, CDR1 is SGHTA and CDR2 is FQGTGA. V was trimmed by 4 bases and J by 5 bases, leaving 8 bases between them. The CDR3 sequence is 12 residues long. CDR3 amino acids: CASSSTGTEAFF. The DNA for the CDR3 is TGTGCCAGCAGCTCAACAGGGACTGAAGCTTTCTTT.

The DNA for the CDR3 is TGCGCCAGCAGCCCACGGATTCCTAGGTCGGTCGAGCAGTTCTTC. As protein: CASSPRIPRSVEQFF. V is TRBV5-1 and J is TRBJ2-1; D is undetermined. The CDR3 totals 15 residues. Germline V lookup: CDR1 SGHRS, CDR2 YFSETQ. Between the trimmed V and J ends, which lost 4 bases and 10 bases, there was a span of 21 bases.

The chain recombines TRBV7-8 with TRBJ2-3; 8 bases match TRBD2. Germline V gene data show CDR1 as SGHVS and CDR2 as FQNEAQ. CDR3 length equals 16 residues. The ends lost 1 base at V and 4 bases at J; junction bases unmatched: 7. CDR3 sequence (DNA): TGTGCCAGCAGCTTAGAGTGGCGGGAGGCTCCAGATACGCAGTATTTT. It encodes CASSLEWREAPDTQYF.

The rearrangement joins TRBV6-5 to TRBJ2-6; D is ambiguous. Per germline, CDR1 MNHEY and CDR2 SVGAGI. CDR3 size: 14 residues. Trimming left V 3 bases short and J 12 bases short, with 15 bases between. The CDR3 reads CASSYVGMSAVLTF. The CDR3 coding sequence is TGTGCCAGCAGTTATGTAGGAATGTCGGCCGTCCTGACTTTC.

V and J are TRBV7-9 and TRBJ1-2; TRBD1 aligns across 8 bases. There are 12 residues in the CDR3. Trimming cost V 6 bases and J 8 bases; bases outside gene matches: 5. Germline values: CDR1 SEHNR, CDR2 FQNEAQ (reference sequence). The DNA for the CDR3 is TGTGCCAGCAGTCAGGGGGCAGTGGGCTACACCTTC. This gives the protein CASSQGAVGYTF.

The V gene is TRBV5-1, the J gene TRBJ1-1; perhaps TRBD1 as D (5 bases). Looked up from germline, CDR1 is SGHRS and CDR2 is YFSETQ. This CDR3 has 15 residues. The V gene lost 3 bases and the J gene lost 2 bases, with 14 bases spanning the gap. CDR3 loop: CASSSQVGVNTEAFF. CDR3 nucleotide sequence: TGCGCCAGCAGCTCGCAGGTGGGGGTCAACACTGAAGCTTTCTTT. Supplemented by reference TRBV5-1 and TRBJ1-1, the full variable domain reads KAGVTQTPRYLIKTRGQQVTLSCSPISGHRSVSWYQQTPGQGLQFLFEYFSETQRNKGNFPGRFSGRQFSNSRSEMNVSTLELGDSALYLCASSSQVGVNTEAFFGQGTRLTVV.

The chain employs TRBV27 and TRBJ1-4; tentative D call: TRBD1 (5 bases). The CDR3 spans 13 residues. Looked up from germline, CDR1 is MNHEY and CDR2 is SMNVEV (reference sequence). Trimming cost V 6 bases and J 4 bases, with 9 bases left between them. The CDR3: CASRRQGNEKLFF. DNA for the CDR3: TGTGCCAGCAGGCGCCAGGGTAATGAAAAACTGTTTTTT.

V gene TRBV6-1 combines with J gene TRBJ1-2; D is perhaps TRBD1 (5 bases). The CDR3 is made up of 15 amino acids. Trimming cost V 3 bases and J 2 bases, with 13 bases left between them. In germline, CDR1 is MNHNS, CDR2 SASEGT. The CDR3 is CASSEGGRKNYGYTF. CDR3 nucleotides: TGTGCCAGCAGTGAGGGGGGACGGAAGAACTATGGCTACACCTTC.

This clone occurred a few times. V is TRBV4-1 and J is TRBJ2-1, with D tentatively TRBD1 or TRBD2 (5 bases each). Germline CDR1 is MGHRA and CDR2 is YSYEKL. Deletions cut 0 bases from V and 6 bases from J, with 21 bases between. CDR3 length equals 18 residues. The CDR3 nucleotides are TGCGCCAGCAGCCAAGATGGTAGGCTACCCCCGAGGGGCAATGAGCAGTTCTTC. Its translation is CASSQDGRLPPRGNEQFF.

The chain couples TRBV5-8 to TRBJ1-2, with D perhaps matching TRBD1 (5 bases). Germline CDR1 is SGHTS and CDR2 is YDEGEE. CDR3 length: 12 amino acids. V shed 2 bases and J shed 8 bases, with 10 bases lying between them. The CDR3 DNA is TGTGCCAGCAGCTTAAGACGGGGCGGCTACACCTTC. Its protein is CASSLRRGGYTF.